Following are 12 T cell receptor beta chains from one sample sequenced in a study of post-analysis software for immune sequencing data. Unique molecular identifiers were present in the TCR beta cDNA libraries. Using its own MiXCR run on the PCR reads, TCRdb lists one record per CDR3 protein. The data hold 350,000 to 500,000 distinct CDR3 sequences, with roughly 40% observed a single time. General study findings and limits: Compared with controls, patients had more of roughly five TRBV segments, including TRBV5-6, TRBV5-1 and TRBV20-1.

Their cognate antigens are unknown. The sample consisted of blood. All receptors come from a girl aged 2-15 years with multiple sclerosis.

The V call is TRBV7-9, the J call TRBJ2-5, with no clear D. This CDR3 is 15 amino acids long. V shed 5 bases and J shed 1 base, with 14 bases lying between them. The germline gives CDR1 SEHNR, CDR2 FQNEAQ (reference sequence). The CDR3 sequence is CASSPVSGPQETQYF. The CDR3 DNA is TGTGCCAGCAGCCCAGTATCGGGCCCCCAAGAGACCCAGTACTTC. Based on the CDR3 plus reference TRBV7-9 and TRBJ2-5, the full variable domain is DTGVSQNPRHKITKRGQNVTFRCDPISEHNRLYWYRQTLGQGPEFLTYFQNEAQLEKSRLLSDRFSAERPKGSFSTLEIQRTEQGDSAMYLCASSPVSGPQETQYFGPGTRLLVL.

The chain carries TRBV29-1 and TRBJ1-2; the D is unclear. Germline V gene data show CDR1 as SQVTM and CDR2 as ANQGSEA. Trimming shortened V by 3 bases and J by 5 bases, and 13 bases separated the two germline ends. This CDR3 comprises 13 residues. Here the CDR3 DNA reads TGCAGCGTTGATTTTCATAGCGAATATGGCTACACCTTC. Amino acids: CSVDFHSEYGYTF.

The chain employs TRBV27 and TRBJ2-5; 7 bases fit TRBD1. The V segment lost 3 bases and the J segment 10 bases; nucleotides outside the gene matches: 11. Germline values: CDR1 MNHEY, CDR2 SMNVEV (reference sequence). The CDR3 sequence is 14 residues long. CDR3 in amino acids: CASSFWDSRRDQYF. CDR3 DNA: TGTGCCAGCAGTTTTTGGGACAGCCGAAGGGACCAGTACTTC.

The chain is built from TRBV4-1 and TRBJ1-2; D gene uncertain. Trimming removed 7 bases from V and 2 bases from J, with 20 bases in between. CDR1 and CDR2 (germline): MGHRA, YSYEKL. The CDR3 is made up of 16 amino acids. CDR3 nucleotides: TGCGCCAGCACTCTGGGTTTTATAACCTCAAACTATGGCTACACCTTC. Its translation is CASTLGFITSNYGYTF.

The CDR3: CASSQDWGTTYGETQYF. CDR3 sequence (DNA): TGCGCCAGCAGCCAAGACTGGGGGACCACGTACGGAGAGACCCAGTACTTC. The chain is built from TRBV4-3 and TRBJ2-5; D is possibly TRBD1 or TRBD2 (5 bases each). The CDR3 is made up of 17 amino acids. Trimming took off 0 bases at V and 4 bases at J, with 18 bases between the two ends. The germline gives CDR1 LGHNA, CDR2 YSLEER.

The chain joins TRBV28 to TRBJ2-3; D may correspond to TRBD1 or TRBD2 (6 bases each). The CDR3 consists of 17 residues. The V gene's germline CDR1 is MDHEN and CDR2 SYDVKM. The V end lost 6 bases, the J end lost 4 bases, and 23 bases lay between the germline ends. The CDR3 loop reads CASSPRRGRPSADTQYF. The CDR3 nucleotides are TGTGCCAGCAGCCCAAGGAGGGGGAGGCCCTCCGCAGATACGCAGTATTTT.

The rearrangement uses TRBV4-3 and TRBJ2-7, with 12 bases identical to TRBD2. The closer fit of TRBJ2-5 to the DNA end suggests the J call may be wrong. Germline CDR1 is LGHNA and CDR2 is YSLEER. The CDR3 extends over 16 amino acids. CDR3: CASSQDHGTSGETQYF. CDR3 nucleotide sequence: TGCGCCAGCAGCCAAGATCATGGGACTAGCGGGGAGACCCAGTACTTC.

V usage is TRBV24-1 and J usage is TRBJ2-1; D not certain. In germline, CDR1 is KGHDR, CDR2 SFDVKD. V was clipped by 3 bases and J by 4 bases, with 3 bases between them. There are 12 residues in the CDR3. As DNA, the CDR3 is TGTGCCACCAGTGATCCATACAATGAGCAGTTCTTC. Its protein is CATSDPYNEQFF.

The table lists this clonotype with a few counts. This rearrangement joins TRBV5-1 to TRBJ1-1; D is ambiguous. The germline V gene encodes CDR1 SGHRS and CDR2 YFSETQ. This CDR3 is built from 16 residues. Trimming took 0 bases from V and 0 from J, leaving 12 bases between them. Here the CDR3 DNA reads TGCGCCAGCAGCTTGGGTCAACTACCCATGAACACTGAAGCTTTCTTT. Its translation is CASSLGQLPMNTEAFF.

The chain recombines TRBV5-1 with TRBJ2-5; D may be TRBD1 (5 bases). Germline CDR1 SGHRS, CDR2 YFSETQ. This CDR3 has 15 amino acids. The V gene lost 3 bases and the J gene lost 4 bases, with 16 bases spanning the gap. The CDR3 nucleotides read TGCGCCAGCAGCTGGGGCAGGTGGAGTGGAGAGACCCAGTACTTC. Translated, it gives CASSWGRWSGETQYF.

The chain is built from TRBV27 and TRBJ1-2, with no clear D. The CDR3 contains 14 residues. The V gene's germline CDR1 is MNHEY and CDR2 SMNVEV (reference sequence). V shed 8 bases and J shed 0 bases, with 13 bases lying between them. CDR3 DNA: TGTGCCAGCGGGCCAGAAGGCGCTAACTATGGCTACACCTTC. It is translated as CASGPEGANYGYTF.

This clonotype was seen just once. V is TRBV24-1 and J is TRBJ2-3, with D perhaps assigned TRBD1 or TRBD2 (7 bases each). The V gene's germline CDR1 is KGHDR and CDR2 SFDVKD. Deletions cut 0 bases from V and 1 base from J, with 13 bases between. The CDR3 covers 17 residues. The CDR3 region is CATSDLQTGRGTDTQYF. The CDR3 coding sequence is TGTGCCACCAGTGATTTGCAGACAGGGAGGGGCACAGATACGCAGTATTTT.